One and the same sample provided the 9 T cell receptor beta chains below, sequenced in a study of Ad26.COV2.S vaccination and SARS-CoV-2 variants. Sequenced by immunoSEQ multiplex PCR; TCRdb stores in-frame clones only, minus some. The data contain about 400,000 clones, 92% of them seen just once; the ten biggest clones take up more than 1.5%. Treatment denoted: roughly 18 received Ad26.COV2.S at low or high dose, single or two shots; 5 received placebo; per-sample allocation not given. Sampling happened 63 days after the first vaccine or placebo injection. Material: peripheral blood, obtained in a trial of Ad26.COV2.S vaccine versus placebo. The source of these receptors is a person aged 18-65 years who received the Ad26.COV2.S COVID-19 vaccine or a placebo.

The V and J genes are TRBV2 and TRBJ2-3; the D gene could be TRBD1 or TRBD2 (7 bases each). From germline, CDR1 is SNHLY and CDR2 FYNNEI. V was trimmed by 3 bases and J by 2 bases, leaving 15 bases between them. This CDR3 has 16 residues. CDR3: CASSDPGGVPTDTQYF. In DNA form, the CDR3 reads TGTGCCAGCAGTGACCCAGGGGGGGTTCCCACAGATACGCAGTATTTT.

The V call is TRBV6-5, the J call TRBJ1-5; D gene uncertain. Germline V lookup: CDR1 MNHEY, CDR2 SVGAGI. V was shortened by 6 bases and J by 0 bases, with 9 bases between the two germline ends. The length of the CDR3 is 14 residues. The CDR3 region has the DNA TGTGCCAGCAGCACAGCTTATAGCAATCAGCCCCAGCATTTT. Protein: CASSTAYSNQPQHF.

J is TRBJ2-5 and V is TRBV7-8, with 7 bases matching TRBD1. Looked up from germline, CDR1 is SGHVS and CDR2 is FQNEAQ. Trimming at V came to 4 bases and at J to 5 bases, leaving 10 bases not matched to a gene. This CDR3 spans 15 amino acids. Written as DNA, the CDR3 is TGTGCCAGCAGCTCCCACAGGGGCTTTAGGGAGACCCAGTACTTC. Encoded protein: CASSSHRGFRETQYF.

This clone has only one observation. The chain employs TRBV28 and TRBJ2-2; 14 bases map to TRBD2. In germline, CDR1 is MDHEN, CDR2 SYDVKM. CDR3 length equals 17 residues. After removal of 5 bases from V and 7 bases from J, the junction contained 9 bases not matched to a gene. The CDR3 spells CASSPGLAGAGVGELFF. In DNA, the CDR3 is TGTGCCAGCAGTCCGGGACTAGCGGGGGCCGGGGTCGGGGAGCTGTTTTTT. Full variable domain (remainder filled in from reference TRBV28 and TRBJ2-2): DVKVTQSSRYLVKRTGEKVFLECVQDMDHENMFWYRQDPGLGLRLIYFSYDVKMKEKGDIPEGYSVSREKKERFSLILESASTNQTSMYLCASSPGLAGAGVGELFFGEGSRLTVL.

The rearrangement uses TRBV5-6 and TRBJ2-1, with 10 positions matching TRBD2. V was pared by 0 bases and J by 10 bases, with 10 bases of the junction left unmatched. The CDR3 has 16 amino acids. From germline, CDR1 is SGHDT and CDR2 YYEEEE. The CDR3 nucleotides read TGTGCCAGCAGCTTGGGTTTGGTAGCGGGGGGAGTCGAGCAGTTCTTC. Translated, it gives CASSLGLVAGGVEQFF.

The chain is built from TRBV4-1 and TRBJ2-5; 13 nucleotides match TRBD2. V was clipped by 6 bases and J by 5 bases; unmatched bases: 9. The CDR3 runs 16 residues. Germline V CDR1 and CDR2: MGHRA, YSYEKL. CDR3 bases: TGCGCCAGCAGGTACTCCGGGACTAGCGGGGTCGAGACCCAGTACTTC. Translating gives CASRYSGTSGVETQYF.

The V call is TRBV19, the J call TRBJ1-1, with D possibly TRBD1 on 6 matching bases. Trimming pared 5 bases from V and 1 base from J, leaving 8 bases between. This CDR3 spans 13 amino acids. Germline V lookup: CDR1 LNHDA, CDR2 SQIVND (reference sequence). The CDR3 sequence: CASSLGQNTEAFF. As DNA, the CDR3 is TGTGCCAGTAGTTTGGGACAGAACACTGAAGCTTTCTTT.

The chain uses TRBV29-1 and TRBJ2-7; D may be TRBD1 (6 bases). The germline V gene has CDR1 SQVTM and CDR2 ANQGSEA. This CDR3 comprises 13 residues. The germline V and J ends were trimmed by 4 bases and 0 bases, with 10 bases remaining between them. The CDR3 DNA is TGCAGCGTTGGGGACAACCACTCCTACGAGCAGTACTTC. Translating gives CSVGDNHSYEQYF.

The V gene is TRBV12-3 or TRBV12-4, the J gene TRBJ1-5; D is ambiguous. With 6 bases removed from V and 11 bases from J, the gap between germline ends came to 14 bases. The CDR3 sequence is 12 residues long. The CDR3 sequence: CASSPDDGAQHF. CDR3 coding DNA: TGTGCCAGCAGCCCGGACGATGGGGCCCAGCATTTT.